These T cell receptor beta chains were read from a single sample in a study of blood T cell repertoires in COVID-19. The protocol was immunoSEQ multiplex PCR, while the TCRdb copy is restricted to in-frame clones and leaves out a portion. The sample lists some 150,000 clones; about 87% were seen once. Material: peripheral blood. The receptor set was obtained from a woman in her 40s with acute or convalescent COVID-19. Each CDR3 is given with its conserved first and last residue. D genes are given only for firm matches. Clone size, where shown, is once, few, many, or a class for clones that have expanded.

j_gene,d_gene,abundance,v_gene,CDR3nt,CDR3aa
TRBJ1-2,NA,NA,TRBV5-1,TGCGCCAGCAGCTTGGCCGGGGTTGACTATGGCTACACCTTC,CASSLAGVDYGYTF
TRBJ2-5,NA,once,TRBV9,TGTGCCAGCAGCCGGACAGTTCAAGAGACCCAGTACTTC,CASSRTVQETQYF
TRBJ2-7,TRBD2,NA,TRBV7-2,TGTGCCAGCAGGTTAGCGGGAGGGCCGCAAGAGCAGTACTTC,CASRLAGGPQEQYF
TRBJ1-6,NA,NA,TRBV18,TGTGCCAGCTCCCCCGGACATTATAATTCACCCCTCCACTTT,CASSPGHYNSPLHF
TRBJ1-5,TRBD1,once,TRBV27,TGTGCCAGCAGAACGGGACAGGGGGCGAATCAGCCCCAGCATTTT,CASRTGQGANQPQHF
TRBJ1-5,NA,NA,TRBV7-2,TGTGCCAGCAGCCTAACTGGACAAAGCAATCAGCCCCAGCATTTT,CASSLTGQSNQPQHF
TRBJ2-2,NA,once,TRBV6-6,TGTGCCAGCAGTCCGCTCGGAGGTCGGGCCACCGGGGAGCTGTTTTTT,CASSPLGGRATGELFF
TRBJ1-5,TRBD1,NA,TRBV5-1,TGCGCCAGCAGTCGACAGGGGTCTCAGCCCCAGCATTTT,CASSRQGSQPQHF
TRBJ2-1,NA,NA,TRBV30,TGTGCCTGGAGTGTACTTTCCTCGCCATACAATGAGCAGTTCTTC,CAWSVLSSPYNEQFF
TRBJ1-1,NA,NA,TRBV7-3,TGTGCCAGCAGCTTGCTTGGGGTAGGGGCTGAAGCTTTCTTT,CASSLLGVGAEAFF
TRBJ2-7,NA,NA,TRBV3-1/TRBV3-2,TGTGCCAGCAGCCAGCGACAGGCGCTCTACGAGCAGTACTTC,CASSQRQALYEQYF
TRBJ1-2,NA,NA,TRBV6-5,TGTGCCAGCAGCCTCAGGGCTAGCTATGGCTACACCTTC,CASSLRASYGYTF
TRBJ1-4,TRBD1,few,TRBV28,TGTGCCAGCAGTGGGACAGGGGGGAATGAAAAACTGTTTTTT,CASSGTGGNEKLFF
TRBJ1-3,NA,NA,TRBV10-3,TGTGCCCTCACAGGGAATGGAAACACCATATATTTT,CALTGNGNTIYF
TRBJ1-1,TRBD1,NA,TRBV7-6,TGTGCCAGCAGCTTATCACAGGGGGCAGGTACTGAAGCTTTCTTT,CASSLSQGAGTEAFF
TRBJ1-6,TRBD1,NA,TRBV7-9,TGTGCCAGCAGCCTGACAGGGGGATCGGCTAATTCACCCCTCCACTTT,CASSLTGGSANSPLHF
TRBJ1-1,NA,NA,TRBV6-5,TGTGCCAGCAGTTACTCGGCAGGTTATGACACTGAAGCTTTCTTT,CASSYSAGYDTEAFF
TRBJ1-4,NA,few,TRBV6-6,TGTGCCAGCAGTTACGGCAGGGGAGGGGATGAAAAACTGTTTTTT,CASSYGRGGDEKLFF
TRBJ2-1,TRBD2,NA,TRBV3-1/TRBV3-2,TGTGCCAGCAGCCCAACCCCGACTAGCTCCTCCTACAATGAGCAGTTCTTC,CASSPTPTSSSYNEQFF
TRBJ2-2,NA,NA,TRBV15,TGTGCCACCAGCAGACAAACAGGGACCGGGGAGCTGTTTTTT,CATSRQTGTGELFF
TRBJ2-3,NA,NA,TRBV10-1,TGCGCCAGCGAATACTCTCACACAGATACGCAGTATTTT,CASEYSHTDTQYF
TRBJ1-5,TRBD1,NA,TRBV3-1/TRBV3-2,TGTGCCAGCAGCCACCGGGACAGCTATCAGCCCCAGCATTTT,CASSHRDSYQPQHF
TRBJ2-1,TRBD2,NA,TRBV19,TGTGCCAGTAGTCCGACTAGCGGAATTTACAATGAGCAGTTCTTC,CASSPTSGIYNEQFF
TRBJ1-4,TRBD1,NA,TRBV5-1,TGCGCCAGCCGCCAGGGCAGGGGGGCTAATGAAAAACTGTTTTTT,CASRQGRGANEKLFF
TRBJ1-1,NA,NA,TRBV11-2,TGTGCCAGCAGCCCCCAGGGTGTAGCGAACACTGAAGCTTTCTTT,CASSPQGVANTEAFF
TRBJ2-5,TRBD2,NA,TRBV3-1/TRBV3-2,TGTGCCAGCAGCTTGCAGCCTAGCGGGAGTTGGGAGACCCAGTACTTC,CASSLQPSGSWETQYF
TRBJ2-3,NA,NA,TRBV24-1,TGTGCCACCAGTGCCCTGACTATTTTCGGCACAGATACGCAGTATTTT,CATSALTIFGTDTQYF
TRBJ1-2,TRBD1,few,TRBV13,TGTGCCAGCAGCCCGGGGACAGGGGGCATGGACTATGGCTACACCTTC,CASSPGTGGMDYGYTF
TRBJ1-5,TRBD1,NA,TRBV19,TGTGCCAGTAGTATAAAGGGGGACAGGGTTTGGAATCAGCCCCAGCATTTT,CASSIKGDRVWNQPQHF
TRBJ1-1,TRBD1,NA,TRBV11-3,TGTGCCAGCAGCTTAGATCGGGACAGGGATGAAGCTTTCTTT,CASSLDRDRDEAFF
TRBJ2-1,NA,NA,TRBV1,TGCAGGAAGTGGGGACTAGCGGGAACTATCTCTAGGAATGAGCAGTTCTTC,CRKWGLAGTISRNEQFF
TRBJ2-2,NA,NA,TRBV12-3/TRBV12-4,TGTGCCAGCAGTTTAGAGGGGGTCGGGGAGCTGTTTTTT,CASSLEGVGELFF
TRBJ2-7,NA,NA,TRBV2,TGTGCCAGCAGAGACCGAACAGGGTACTACGAGCAGTACTTC,CASRDRTGYYEQYF
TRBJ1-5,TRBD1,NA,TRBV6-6,TGTGCCAGCACCCTATCAAGGGGGCGGCAGGGTCAGCCCCAGCATTTT,CASTLSRGRQGQPQHF
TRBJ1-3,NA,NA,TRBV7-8,TGTGCCAGCAGCTTTTCTAGGGACACTTACTCTGGAAACACCATATATTTT,CASSFSRDTYSGNTIYF
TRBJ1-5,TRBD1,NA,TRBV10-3,TGTGCCATCAGTGAGAACCCGACAGGGGTGGGTCAGCCCCAGCATTTT,CAISENPTGVGQPQHF
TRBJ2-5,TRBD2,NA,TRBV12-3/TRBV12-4,TGTGCCAGCAGACCCAGCGGGGGTGAGACCCAGTACTTC,CASRPSGGETQYF
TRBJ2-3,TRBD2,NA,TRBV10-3,TGTGCCATCAGCGGAACTAGCGGAGATACGCAGTATTTT,CAISGTSGDTQYF
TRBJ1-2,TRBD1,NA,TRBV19,TGTGCCAGTAGTATCCCAGGAGACAGGGGATATGGCTACACCTTC,CASSIPGDRGYGYTF
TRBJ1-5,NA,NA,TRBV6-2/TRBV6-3,TGTGCCAGCAGCATGTTAAGACCGGGAGACGGTCAGCAGCCCCAGCATTTT,CASSMLRPGDGQQPQHF
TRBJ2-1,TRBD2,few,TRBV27,TGTGCCAGCAGTTTTTCGTCCGGGACTAGCGGGCACAATGAGCAGTTCTTC,CASSFSSGTSGHNEQFF
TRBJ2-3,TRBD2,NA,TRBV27,TGTGCCAGCAGTCCCGCTGGGGGACTAGGGGCAGATACGCAGTATTTT,CASSPAGGLGADTQYF
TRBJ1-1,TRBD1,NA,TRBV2,TGTGCCAGCAGACCCCAGGGGGGTGGCACTGAAGCTTTCTTT,CASRPQGGGTEAFF
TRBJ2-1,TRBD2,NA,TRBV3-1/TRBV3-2,TGTGCCAGCAGCCAAACGCGGGGGGGCTCGCAGTTCTTC,CASSQTRGGSQFF
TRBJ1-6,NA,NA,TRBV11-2,TGTGCCAGCAGCTTAGATGCCGACCAGCGGTATAATTCACCCCTCCACTTT,CASSLDADQRYNSPLHF
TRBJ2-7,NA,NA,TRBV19,TGTGCCAGTAGTATGGGAGAGGAAAATTACTACGAGCAGTACTTC,CASSMGEENYYEQYF
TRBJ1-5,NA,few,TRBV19,TGTGCCAGTAGGCCCGGGTCCTCGGAGGGTACCCAGCATTTT,CASRPGSSEGTQHF
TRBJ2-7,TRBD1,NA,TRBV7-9,TGTGCCAGCAGCCCGACAGGGATTACCTACGAGCAGTACTTC,CASSPTGITYEQYF
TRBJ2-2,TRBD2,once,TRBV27,TGTGCCAGCAGTTCCCCGGGACAGATACCTCCTAGCGGGAGAGGGGTCACCGGGGAGCTGTTTTTT,CASSSPGQIPPSGRGVTGELFF
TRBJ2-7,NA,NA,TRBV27,TGTGCCAGCTCCGGGGGATATACGAAACAGTACTTC,CASSGGYTKQYF
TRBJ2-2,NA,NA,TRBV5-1,TGCGCCAGCAGCCCAAGTACAGGGCCCACCGGGGAGCTGTTTTTT,CASSPSTGPTGELFF
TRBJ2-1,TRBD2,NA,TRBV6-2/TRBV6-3,TGTGCCAGCAGTCTGAGCGGGAGGGTCTTCAATGAGCAGTTCTTC,CASSLSGRVFNEQFF
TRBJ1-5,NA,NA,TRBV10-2,TGCGCCAGCACCGACACAACTCCCCTTCAGCCCCAGCATTTT,CASTDTTPLQPQHF
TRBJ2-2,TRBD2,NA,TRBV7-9,TGTGCCAGCAGCTTATTGAGCGGGACCAGTGGGGAGCTGTTTTTT,CASSLLSGTSGELFF
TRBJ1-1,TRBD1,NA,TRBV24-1,TGTGCCACCAGTGATCTGCAGGGGGCACGGAACACTGAAGCTTTCTTT,CATSDLQGARNTEAFF
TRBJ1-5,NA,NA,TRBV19,TGTGCCAGTAGTATAGTTCACAGTTGGAATCAGCCCCAGCATTTT,CASSIVHSWNQPQHF
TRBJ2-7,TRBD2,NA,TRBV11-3,TGTGCCAGCAGCTTAAAGAGCGGGGGGTCCTACGAGCAGTACTTC,CASSLKSGGSYEQYF
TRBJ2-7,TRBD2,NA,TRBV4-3,TGCGCCAGCAGCCAAGATGGGGGGAGAGTTCTAGCGGGAGAAGGACGGGAGCAGTACTTC,CASSQDGGRVLAGEGREQYF
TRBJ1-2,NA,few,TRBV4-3,TGCGCCAGCAGCCAAGACAGGGCCTATGGCTACACCTTC,CASSQDRAYGYTF
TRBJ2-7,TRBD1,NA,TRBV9,TGTGCCAGCAGCGTCGGGACAGGGTGGTACGAGCAGTACTTC,CASSVGTGWYEQYF